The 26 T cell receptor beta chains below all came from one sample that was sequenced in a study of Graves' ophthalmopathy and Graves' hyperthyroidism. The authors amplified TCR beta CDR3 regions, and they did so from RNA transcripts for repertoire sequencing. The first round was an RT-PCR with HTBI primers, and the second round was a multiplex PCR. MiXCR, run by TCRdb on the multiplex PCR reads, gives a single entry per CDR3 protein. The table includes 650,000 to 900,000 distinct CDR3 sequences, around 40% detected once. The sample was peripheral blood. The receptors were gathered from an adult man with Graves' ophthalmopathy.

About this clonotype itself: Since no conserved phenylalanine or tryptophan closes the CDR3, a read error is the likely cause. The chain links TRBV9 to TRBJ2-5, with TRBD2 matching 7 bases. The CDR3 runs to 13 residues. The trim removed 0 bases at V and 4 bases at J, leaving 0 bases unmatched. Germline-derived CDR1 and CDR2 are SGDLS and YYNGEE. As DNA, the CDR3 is TGTGCCAGCAGCGTAGGGGGGGGAGAGACCCAGTACCTC. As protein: CASSVGGGETQYL.

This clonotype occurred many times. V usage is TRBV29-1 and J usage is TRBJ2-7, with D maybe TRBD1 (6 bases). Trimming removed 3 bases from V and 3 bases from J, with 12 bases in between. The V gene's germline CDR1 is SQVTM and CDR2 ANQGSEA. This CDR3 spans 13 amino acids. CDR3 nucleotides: TGCAGCGTTGACGTGGGGGACAACTACGAGCAGTACTTC. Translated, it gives CSVDVGDNYEQYF.

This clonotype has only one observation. The CDR3 coding sequence is TGTGCCAGCAGCCCATTCAGGACAGGGCAGGGTGGGTCACCCCTCCACTTT. Translated: CASSPFRTGQGGSPLHF. The V gene is TRBV7-9, the J gene TRBJ1-6; 8 bases agree with TRBD1. J lost 10 bases, V lost 5 bases, and 16 bases had no gene match. Germline V gives CDR1 SEHNR, CDR2 FQNEAQ (reference sequence). The CDR3 covers 17 residues.

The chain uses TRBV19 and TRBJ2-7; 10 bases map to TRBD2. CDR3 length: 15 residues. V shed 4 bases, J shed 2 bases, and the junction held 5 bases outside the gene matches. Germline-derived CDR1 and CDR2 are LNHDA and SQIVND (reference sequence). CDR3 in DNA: TGTGCCAGTAGTACTAGCGGGAGCCTAACCTACGAGCAGTACTTC. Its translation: CASSTSGSLTYEQYF. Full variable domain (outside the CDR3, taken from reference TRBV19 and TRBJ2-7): DGGITQSPKYLFRKEGQNVTLSCEQNLNHDAMYWYRQDPGQGLRLIYYSQIVNDFQKGDIAEGYSVSREKKESFPLTVTSAQKNPTAFYLCASSTSGSLTYEQYFGPGTRLTVT.

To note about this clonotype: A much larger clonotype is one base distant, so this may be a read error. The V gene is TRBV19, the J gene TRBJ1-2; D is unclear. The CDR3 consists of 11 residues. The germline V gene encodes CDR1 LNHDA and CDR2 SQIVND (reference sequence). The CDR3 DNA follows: TGTGCCAGTAGGAATAACTATGGCCACACCTTC. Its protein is CASRNNYGHTF.

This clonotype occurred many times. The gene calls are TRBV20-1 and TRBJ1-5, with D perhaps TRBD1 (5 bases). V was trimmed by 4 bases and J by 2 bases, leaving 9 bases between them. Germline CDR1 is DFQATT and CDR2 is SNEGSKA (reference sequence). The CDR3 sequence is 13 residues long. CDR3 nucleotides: TGCAGTGCTAAAGGGACGCGCAATCAGCCCCAGCATTTT. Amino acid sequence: CSAKGTRNQPQHF.

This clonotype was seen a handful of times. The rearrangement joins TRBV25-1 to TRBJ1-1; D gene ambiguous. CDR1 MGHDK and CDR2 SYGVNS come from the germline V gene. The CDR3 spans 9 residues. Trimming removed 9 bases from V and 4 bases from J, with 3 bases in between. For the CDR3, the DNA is TGTGCCAGGGGCACTGAAGCTTTCTTT. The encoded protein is CARGTEAFF.

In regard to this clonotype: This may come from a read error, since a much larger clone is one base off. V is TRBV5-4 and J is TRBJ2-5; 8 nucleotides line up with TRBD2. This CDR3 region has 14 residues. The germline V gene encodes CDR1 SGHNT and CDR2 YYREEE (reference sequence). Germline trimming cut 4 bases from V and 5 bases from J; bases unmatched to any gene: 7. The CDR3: CASSASAGGETQYF. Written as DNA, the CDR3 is TGTGCCAGCAGCGCATCGGCGGGAGGCGAGACCCAGTACTTC. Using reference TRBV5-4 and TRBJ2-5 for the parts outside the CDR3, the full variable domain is ETGVTQSPTHLIKTRGQQVTLRCSSQSGHNTVSWYQQALGQGPQFIFQYYREEENGRGNFPPRFSGLQFPNYSSELNVNALELDDSALYLCASSASAGGETQYFGPGTRLLVL.

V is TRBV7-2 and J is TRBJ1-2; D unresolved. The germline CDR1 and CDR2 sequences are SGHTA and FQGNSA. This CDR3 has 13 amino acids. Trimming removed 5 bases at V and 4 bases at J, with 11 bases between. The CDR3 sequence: CASSPDWTYGYTF. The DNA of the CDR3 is TGTGCCAGCAGCCCCGACTGGACCTATGGCTACACCTTC.

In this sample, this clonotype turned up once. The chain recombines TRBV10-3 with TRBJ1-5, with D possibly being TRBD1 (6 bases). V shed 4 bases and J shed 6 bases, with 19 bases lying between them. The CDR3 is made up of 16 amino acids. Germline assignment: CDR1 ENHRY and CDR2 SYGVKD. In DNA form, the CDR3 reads TGTGCCATCAGTGCTAGAGATGCAGGGGCGATTCAGCCCCAGCATTTT. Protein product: CAISARDAGAIQPQHF.

CDR3 coding DNA: TGTGCCAGCAACTCGGACACCTCCTACGAGCAGTACTTC. This encodes CASNSDTSYEQYF. The gene calls are TRBV25-1 and TRBJ2-7, with D possibly being TRBD1 (5 bases). With 7 bases removed from V and 0 bases from J, the gap between germline ends came to 10 bases. This CDR3 contains 13 residues. Germline loops: CDR1 MGHDK, CDR2 SYGVNS.

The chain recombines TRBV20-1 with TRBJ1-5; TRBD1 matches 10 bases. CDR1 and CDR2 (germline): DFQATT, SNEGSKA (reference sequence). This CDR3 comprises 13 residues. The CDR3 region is CSAGTGEVQPQHF. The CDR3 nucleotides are TGCAGCGCCGGGACAGGGGAGGTTCAGCCCCAGCATTTT.

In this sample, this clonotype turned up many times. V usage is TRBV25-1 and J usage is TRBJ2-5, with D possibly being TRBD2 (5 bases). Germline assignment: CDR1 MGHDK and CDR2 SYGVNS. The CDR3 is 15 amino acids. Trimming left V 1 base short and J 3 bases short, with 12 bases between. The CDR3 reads CASSELEDGKETQYF. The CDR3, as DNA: TGTGCCAGCAGTGAATTGGAGGACGGGAAAGAGACCCAGTACTTC.

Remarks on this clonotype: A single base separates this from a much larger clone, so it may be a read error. Written as DNA, the CDR3 is TGTGCCAGCAGCGACGGGGAGAACACTGAAGCTTTCTTT. Translation: CASSDGENTEAFF. The chain employs TRBV25-1 and TRBJ1-1; D gene uncertain. V lost 6 bases and J 1 base, leaving 9 bases between the germline ends. Germline CDR1 and CDR2: MGHDK and SYGVNS. This CDR3 spans 13 amino acids.

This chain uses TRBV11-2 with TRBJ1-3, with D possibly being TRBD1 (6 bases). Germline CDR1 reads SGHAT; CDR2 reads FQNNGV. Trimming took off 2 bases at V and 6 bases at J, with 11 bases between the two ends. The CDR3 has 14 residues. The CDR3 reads CASSLSGVENTIYF. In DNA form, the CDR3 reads TGTGCCAGCAGCTTATCAGGGGTCGAAAACACCATATATTTT.

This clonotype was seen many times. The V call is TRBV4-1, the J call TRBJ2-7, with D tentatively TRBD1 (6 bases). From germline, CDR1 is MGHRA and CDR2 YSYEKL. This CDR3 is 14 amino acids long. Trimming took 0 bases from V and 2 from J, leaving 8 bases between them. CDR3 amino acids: CASSQETGPYEQYF. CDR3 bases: TGCGCCAGCAGCCAAGAAACAGGGCCCTACGAGCAGTACTTC.

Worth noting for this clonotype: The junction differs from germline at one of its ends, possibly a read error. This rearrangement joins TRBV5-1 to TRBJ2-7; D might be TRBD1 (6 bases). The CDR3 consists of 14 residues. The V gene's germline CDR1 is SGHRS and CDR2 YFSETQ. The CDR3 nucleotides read TGTGCCAGCAGCACAGGGCTCCCGGGGCGCGAGCAGTACTTC. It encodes CASSTGLPGREQYF.

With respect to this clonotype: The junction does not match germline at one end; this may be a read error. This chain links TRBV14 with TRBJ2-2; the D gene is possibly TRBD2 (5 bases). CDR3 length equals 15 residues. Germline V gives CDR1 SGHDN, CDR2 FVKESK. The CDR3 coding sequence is TGTGCCAGCAGCCAAGGAGGGATAGGCACCGGGGAGCTGCTTTTT. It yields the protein CASSQGGIGTGELLF. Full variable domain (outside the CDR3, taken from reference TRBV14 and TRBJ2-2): EAGVTQFPSHSVIEKGQTVTLRCDPISGHDNLYWYRRVMGKEIKFLLHFVKESKQDESGMPNNRFLAERTGGTYSTLKVQPAELEDSGVYFCASSQGGIGTGELLFGEGSRLTVL.

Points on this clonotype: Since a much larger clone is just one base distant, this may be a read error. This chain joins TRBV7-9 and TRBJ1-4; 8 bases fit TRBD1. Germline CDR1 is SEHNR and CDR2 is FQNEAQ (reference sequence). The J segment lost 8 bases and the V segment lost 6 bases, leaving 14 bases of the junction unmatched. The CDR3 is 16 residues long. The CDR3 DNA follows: TGTGCCAGCAGGCCATGGGACAGGCCAATGGGGGAAAAACTGTTTTTT. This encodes CASRPWDRPMGEKLFF. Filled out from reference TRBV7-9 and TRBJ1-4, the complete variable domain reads DTGVSQNPRHKITKRGQNVTFRCDPISEHNRLYWYRQTLGQGPEFLTYFQNEAQLEKSRLLSDRFSAERPKGSFSTLEIQRTEQGDSAMYLCASRPWDRPMGEKLFFGSGTQLSVL.

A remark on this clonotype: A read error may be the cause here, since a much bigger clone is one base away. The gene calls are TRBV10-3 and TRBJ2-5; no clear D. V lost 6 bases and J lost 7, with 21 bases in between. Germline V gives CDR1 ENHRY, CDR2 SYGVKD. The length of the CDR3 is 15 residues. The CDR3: CAIRDRGLGSGTQYF. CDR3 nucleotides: TGTGCCATCAGGGACCGAGGCTTGGGGTCGGGGACCCAGTACTTC.

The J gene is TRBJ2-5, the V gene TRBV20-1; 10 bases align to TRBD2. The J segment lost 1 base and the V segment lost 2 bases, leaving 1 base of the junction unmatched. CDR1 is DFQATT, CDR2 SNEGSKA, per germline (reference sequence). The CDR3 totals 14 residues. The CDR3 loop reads CSARSGGGQETQYF. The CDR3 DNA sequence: TGCAGTGCTAGAAGCGGGGGGGGCCAAGAGACCCAGTACTTC.

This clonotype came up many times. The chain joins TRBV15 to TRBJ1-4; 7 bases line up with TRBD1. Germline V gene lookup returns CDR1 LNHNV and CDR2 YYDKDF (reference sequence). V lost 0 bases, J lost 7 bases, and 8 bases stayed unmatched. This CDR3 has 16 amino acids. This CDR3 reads CATSRDKGAQGEKLFF. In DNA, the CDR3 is TGTGCCACCAGCAGAGATAAGGGGGCGCAGGGTGAAAAACTGTTTTTT.

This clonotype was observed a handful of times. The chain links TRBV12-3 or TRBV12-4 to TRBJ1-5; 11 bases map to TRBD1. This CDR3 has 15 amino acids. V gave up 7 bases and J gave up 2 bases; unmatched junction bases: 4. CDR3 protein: CASTRDRGGNQPQHF. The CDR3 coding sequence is TGTGCCAGCACAAGGGACAGGGGGGGCAATCAGCCCCAGCATTTT.

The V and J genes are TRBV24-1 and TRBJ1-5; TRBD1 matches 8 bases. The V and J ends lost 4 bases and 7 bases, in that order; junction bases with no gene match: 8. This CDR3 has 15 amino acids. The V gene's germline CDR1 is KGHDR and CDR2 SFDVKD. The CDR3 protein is CATSDPATGVQPQHF. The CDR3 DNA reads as TGTGCCACCAGTGACCCAGCGACAGGGGTGCAGCCCCAGCATTTT.

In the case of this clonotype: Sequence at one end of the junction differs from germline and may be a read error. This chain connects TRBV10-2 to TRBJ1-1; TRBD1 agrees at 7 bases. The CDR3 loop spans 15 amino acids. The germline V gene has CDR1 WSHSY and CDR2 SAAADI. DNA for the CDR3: TGTGCCAGCAGGTCGAGGGGGCGTTTGAACACTGGAGCTTTCTTT. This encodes CASRSRGRLNTGAFF.

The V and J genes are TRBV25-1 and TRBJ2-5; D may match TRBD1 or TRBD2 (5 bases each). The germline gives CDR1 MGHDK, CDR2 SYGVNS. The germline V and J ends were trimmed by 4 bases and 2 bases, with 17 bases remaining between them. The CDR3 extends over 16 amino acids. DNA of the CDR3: TGTGCCAGCAGTGCTAGAGATCTAGCAGGGCAAGAGACCCAGTACTTC. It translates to CASSARDLAGQETQYF.